The next 27 T cell receptor beta chains were all read from a single sample in a study of blood T cell repertoires in COVID-19. The table came from immunoSEQ multiplex PCR; TCRdb's copy has only in-frame clones and leaves some out. The sample lists about 140,000 clones, 75% to 80% occurring once. The specimen sequenced was peripheral blood. The source of these receptors is a woman aged 45 to 65 with active or convalescent COVID-19.

This clone was observed a few times. The chain employs TRBV20-1 and TRBJ1-5; 11 nucleotides line up with TRBD1. Germline-derived CDR1 and CDR2 are DFQATT and SNEGSKA (reference sequence). The CDR3 spans 13 residues. Trimming removed 3 bases from V and 6 bases from J; junction bases left unmatched: 1. CDR3 protein: CSASGTGGQPQHF. Here the CDR3 DNA reads TGCAGTGCTAGTGGGACAGGGGGTCAGCCCCAGCATTTT.

This chain joins TRBV30 and TRBJ1-5; the match to TRBD1 covers 7 bases. V lost 4 bases and J lost 4; bases outside the gene matches: 7. Germline V gene lookup returns CDR1 GTSNPN and CDR2 SVGIG (reference sequence). The CDR3 is made up of 14 amino acids. CDR3 region: CAWTPGQLNQPQHF. The CDR3 DNA reads as TGTGCCTGGACCCCGGGACAGTTAAATCAGCCCCAGCATTTT.

The gene calls are TRBV7-2 and TRBJ1-3; no reliable D call. The CDR3 runs 16 residues. V lost 1 base, J lost 10 bases, and 20 bases lay in between. The germline CDR1 and CDR2 sequences are SGHTA and FQGNSA. For the CDR3, the DNA is TGTGCCAGCAGCTTAGTGTGGGTGTCGGAGGCGGAAACCATATATTTT. Amino acid sequence: CASSLVWVSEAETIYF.

V usage is TRBV30 and J usage is TRBJ1-4, with D possibly TRBD1 on 5 matching bases. Germline CDR1 is GTSNPN and CDR2 is SVGIG (reference sequence). The CDR3 runs 13 residues. The V gene lost 5 bases and the J gene lost 5 bases, with 12 bases spanning the gap. The CDR3 DNA follows: TGTGCCTGGTCCGCGGGGGGGAATGAAAAACTGTTTTTT. Amino acids: CAWSAGGNEKLFF.

The V and J genes are TRBV5-1 and TRBJ1-4; D may be TRBD1 (6 bases). The germline gives CDR1 SGHRS, CDR2 YFSETQ. The CDR3 has 14 amino acids. V lost 4 bases and J lost 3, with 10 bases in between. The CDR3 is CASSPGQSNEKLFF. The DNA of the CDR3 is TGCGCCAGCAGCCCCGGACAGTCTAATGAAAAACTGTTTTTT. Supplemented by reference TRBV5-1 and TRBJ1-4, the full variable domain reads KAGVTQTPRYLIKTRGQQVTLSCSPISGHRSVSWYQQTPGQGLQFLFEYFSETQRNKGNFPGRFSGRQFSNSRSEMNVSTLELGDSALYLCASSPGQSNEKLFFGSGTQLSVL.

This clone was counted a single time. The chain is built from TRBV2 and TRBJ2-1; 7 bases fit TRBD2. The length of the CDR3 is 16 residues. Germline V gene data show CDR1 as SNHLY and CDR2 as FYNNEI. The junction had 7 bases not matched to a gene; V was cut back by 2 bases and J by 3 bases. Here the CDR3 reads CASSENSGAHYNEQFF. The DNA of the CDR3 is TGTGCCAGCAGTGAAAACAGCGGGGCCCACTACAATGAGCAGTTCTTC. Combining the CDR3 with reference TRBV2 and TRBJ2-1 gives the whole variable domain EPEVTQTPSHQVTQMGQEVILRCVPISNHLYFYWYRQILGQKVEFLVSFYNNEISEKSEIFDDQFSVERPDGSNFTLKIRSTKLEDSAMYFCASSENSGAHYNEQFFGPGTRLTVL.

There are a few counts of this clone. V gene TRBV3-1 (or the pseudogene TRBV3-2) combines with J gene TRBJ1-5; D is undetermined. V lost 0 bases to trimming and J lost 5 bases, with 11 bases between them. This CDR3 spans 15 amino acids. Germline V gene data show CDR1 as LGHDT and CDR2 as YNNKEL (reference sequence). CDR3 nucleotides: TGTGCCAGCAGCCAAGATTTCGGAGTCCATCAGCCCCAGCATTTT. This gives the protein CASSQDFGVHQPQHF.

The rearrangement uses TRBV2 and TRBJ1-1; D gene uncertain. V lost 7 bases and J lost 1, with 10 bases in between. This CDR3 is 13 amino acids long. The germline CDR1 and CDR2 sequences are SNHLY and FYNNEI. CDR3 loop: CASIPTANTEAFF. The CDR3 DNA is TGTGCCAGCATACCCACAGCGAACACTGAAGCTTTCTTT.

The chain employs TRBV4-3 and TRBJ2-7, with a weak D call TRBD2 (6 bases). The ends were cut back, 4 bases at V and 3 bases at J, with 19 bases in the middle. The germline V gene has CDR1 LGHNA and CDR2 YSLEER. The CDR3 covers 16 residues. CDR3 nucleotides: TGCGCCAGCAGCCCCGGGACTCCCGGGGCCATCTACGAGCAGTACTTC. Translation: CASSPGTPGAIYEQYF.

This clone was detected once. The V and J genes are TRBV6-2 or TRBV6-3 and TRBJ2-7; D gene uncertain. V was cut by 6 bases and J by 2 bases, with 23 bases left in between. This CDR3 spans 17 amino acids. The germline CDR1 and CDR2 sequences are MNHEY and SVGEGT. The CDR3 sequence: CASSESFFGNSPYEQYF. CDR3 nucleotide sequence: TGTGCCAGCAGCGAGTCTTTCTTCGGCAACAGCCCCTACGAGCAGTACTTC.

The chain has TRBV5-1 and TRBJ2-5; TRBD2 is a possible D gene (6 bases). Per germline, CDR1 SGHRS and CDR2 YFSETQ. Trimming cost V 1 base and J 4 bases, with 11 bases left between them. This CDR3 is 14 amino acids long. The CDR3: CASSLSGGIETQYF. DNA for the CDR3: TGCGCCAGCAGCTTGTCGGGCGGGATAGAGACCCAGTACTTC.

There are a few counts of this clone. The chain recombines TRBV7-3 with TRBJ2-7, with TRBD2 matching 8 bases. CDR1 and CDR2 (germline): SGHTA, FQGTGA. CDR3 length equals 13 residues. The V gene end was trimmed by 2 bases and the J gene end by 7 bases; junction bases not matched to a gene: 4. The CDR3 here is CASSLSLAGEQYF. As DNA, the CDR3 is TGTGCCAGCAGCTTATCCCTAGCGGGTGAGCAGTACTTC.

V gene TRBV3-1 (or the pseudogene TRBV3-2) combines with J gene TRBJ2-1; 12 nucleotides agree with TRBD2. The CDR3 runs 17 residues. After removal of 3 bases from V and 9 bases from J, the junction contained 12 bases not matched to a gene. The V gene's germline CDR1 is LGHDT and CDR2 YNNKEL (reference sequence). CDR3 DNA: TGTGCCAGCAGCCAGGCTAGCGGGGGGGCCCTCTTTCTTGAGCAGTTCTTC. It yields the protein CASSQASGGALFLEQFF.

This chain connects TRBV3-1 (or the pseudogene TRBV3-2) to TRBJ1-1; 7 bases fit TRBD1. This CDR3 has 16 amino acids. The germline V gene has CDR1 LGHDT and CDR2 YNNKEL (reference sequence). Trimming took 1 base from V and 11 from J; bases not matched to a gene: 16. CDR3 nucleotides: TGTGCCAGCAGCCAAGTGAGCTCAGGGGGACAGCGGGGGGCTTTCTTT. This sequence encodes CASSQVSSGGQRGAFF.

Here the CDR3 DNA reads TGTGCCTGGGCGTCGGGGGGCCGTGAGCAGTTCTTC. This codes for CAWASGGREQFF. The chain recombines TRBV30 with TRBJ2-1; D is possibly TRBD2 (7 bases). The CDR3 sequence is 12 residues long. Deletions cut 5 bases from V and 9 bases from J, with 14 bases between. Per the germline V gene, CDR1 is GTSNPN and CDR2 is SVGIG (reference sequence).

The chain links TRBV24-1 to TRBJ2-1, with D unresolved. The V end was cut by 7 bases, the J end by 5 bases, with 2 bases between. CDR3 size: 10 residues. CDR1 KGHDR and CDR2 SFDVKD come from the germline V gene. CDR3 region: CATSDNEQFF. As DNA, the CDR3 is TGTGCCACCAGCGACAATGAGCAGTTCTTC.

CDR3 nucleotides: TGTGCCAGTACCGCCCTTGGAGCGGGACAGGGGGCGTTAGGCTACACCTTC. Encoded protein: CASTALGAGQGALGYTF. The rearrangement uses TRBV19 and TRBJ1-2; the match to TRBD1 covers 12 bases. This CDR3 contains 17 residues. The germline V gene has CDR1 LNHDA and CDR2 SQIVND (reference sequence). The trim removed 7 bases at V and 8 bases at J, leaving 17 bases unmatched.

V gene TRBV5-3 combines with J gene TRBJ1-1; possible D gene TRBD1, 6 bases. TRBV5-3 is known as an ORF, though its function is uncertain. Trimming pared 3 bases from V and 5 bases from J, leaving 17 bases between. The CDR3 contains 15 residues. The CDR3 loop reads CARSWTDPQGTEAFF. The CDR3 DNA is TGTGCCAGAAGCTGGACAGATCCTCAAGGTACTGAAGCTTTCTTT.

This chain links TRBV4-2 with TRBJ2-5, with 9 bases identical to TRBD2. Trimming took 8 bases from V and 2 from J; bases not matched to a gene: 3. The CDR3 sequence is 13 residues long. The germline V gene has CDR1 LGHNA and CDR2 YNFKEQ. DNA of the CDR3: TGTGCCAGCGGGCTAGCGGGGCAAGAGACCCAGTACTTC. As protein: CASGLAGQETQYF.

The V call is TRBV9, the J call TRBJ1-3, with a tentative D call TRBD1 (5 bases). CDR3 length: 17 residues. Germline lookup yields CDR1 SGDLS and CDR2 YYNGEE. The V and J ends lost 4 bases and 5 bases respectively, with 22 bases between them. This CDR3 reads CASSLTAGGQGRNTIYF. The CDR3, as DNA: TGTGCCAGCAGCCTCACCGCCGGAGGGCAGGGCAGAAACACCATATATTTT. Complete variable domain (other parts from reference TRBV9 and TRBJ1-3): DSGVTQTPKHLITATGQRVTLRCSPRSGDLSVYWYQQSLDQGLQFLIQYYNGEERAKGNILERFSAQQFPDLHSELNLSSLELGDSALYFCASSLTAGGQGRNTIYFGEGSWLTVV.

The chain uses TRBV27 and TRBJ1-1, with D unclear. The CDR3 extends over 12 amino acids. CDR1 MNHEY and CDR2 SMNVEV come from the germline V gene (reference sequence). The V end was cut by 0 bases, the J end by 10 bases, with 9 bases between. This CDR3 reads CASSLSGGRAFF. DNA for the CDR3: TGTGCCAGCAGTTTATCTGGCGGGCGAGCTTTCTTT.

The J gene is TRBJ2-2, the V gene TRBV7-2; 16 bases match TRBD2. This CDR3 contains 17 residues. The ends lost 4 bases at V and 7 bases at J; junction bases unmatched: 6. Germline values: CDR1 SGHTA, CDR2 FQGNSA. CDR3: CASSSGLAGGPDGELFF. In nucleotides, the CDR3 is TGTGCCAGCAGCTCGGGACTAGCGGGGGGGCCCGACGGGGAGCTGTTTTTT.

Here the CDR3 reads CASSLATQGHEQYF. The CDR3 coding sequence is TGTGCCAGCAGCTTAGCAACACAGGGACACGAGCAGTACTTC. The chain carries TRBV7-8 and TRBJ2-7, with D tentatively TRBD1 (6 bases). Germline V lookup: CDR1 SGHVS, CDR2 FQNEAQ. V was trimmed by 0 bases and J by 5 bases, leaving 11 bases between them. This CDR3 comprises 14 residues.

The chain links TRBV19 to TRBJ2-3, with 10 bases that match TRBD1. With V trimmed by 5 bases and J by 5 bases, 10 bases remained unmatched. This CDR3 contains 16 residues. The germline CDR1 and CDR2 sequences are LNHDA and SQIVND (reference sequence). This CDR3 reads CASSPRRDRGKDTQYF. CDR3 DNA: TGTGCCAGTAGTCCCCGGCGGGACAGGGGTAAAGATACGCAGTATTTT.

The chain couples TRBV4-2 to TRBJ2-7; 9 bases align to TRBD1. Germline V gives CDR1 LGHNA, CDR2 YNFKEQ. V lost 3 bases to trimming and J lost 4 bases; unmatched junction nucleotides: 7. This CDR3 comprises 15 residues. In DNA form, the CDR3 reads TGTGCCAGCAGCCACTCTCCGGGACAGGGATACGAGCAGTACTTC. Amino acid sequence: CASSHSPGQGYEQYF.

CDR3 in DNA: TGTGCCAGCAGCTTAGGGCCCGAGGCTAATGAAAAACTGTTTTTT. This codes for CASSLGPEANEKLFF. This chain connects TRBV11-2 to TRBJ1-4; D is uncertain. This CDR3 has 15 amino acids. Germline loops: CDR1 SGHAT, CDR2 FQNNGV. V lost 1 base, J lost 3 bases, and 9 bases lay in between.

The CDR3 DNA sequence: TGTGCCATCAGTGAGTCAACTAGCGGGAGGGGAAATGAGCAGTTCTTC. Translating it yields CAISESTSGRGNEQFF. The rearrangement links TRBV10-3 to TRBJ2-1; 13 positions agree with TRBD2. This CDR3 contains 16 residues. The V and J ends lost 0 bases and 7 bases, in that order; junction bases with no gene match: 3. Germline-derived CDR1 and CDR2 are ENHRY and SYGVKD.